These 30 T cell receptor beta chains came from one sample sequenced in a study of blood T cell repertoires in COVID-19. Profiled with immunoSEQ multiplex PCR; TCRdb holds only in-frame clones, not every one. The data show some 140,000 clones, roughly 80% seen once. The sample was peripheral blood. All receptors derive from a woman aged 55-69 years with acute or convalescent COVID-19.

This clone has a count of ten or more. The V and J genes are TRBV15 and TRBJ1-1; TRBD1 matches at 9 bases. Germline lookup yields CDR1 LNHNV and CDR2 YYDKDF (reference sequence). This CDR3 spans 18 amino acids. V was clipped by 0 bases and J by 4 bases; unmatched bases: 12. The CDR3 DNA is TGTGCCACCAGCAGAGAATCAAACACCGGGACAGGGACCACTGAAGCTTTCTTT. This encodes CATSRESNTGTGTTEAFF.

This clone was seen a single time. V and J are TRBV27 and TRBJ1-2; D gene uncertain. Trimming stripped 2 bases from V and 5 bases from J, with 9 bases between. This CDR3 is built from 13 residues. CDR1 and CDR2 (germline): MNHEY, SMNVEV (reference sequence). In DNA, the CDR3 is TGTGCCAGCAGTTTAGGTCACCAGTATGGCTACACCTTC. Translating it yields CASSLGHQYGYTF.

V usage is TRBV5-1 and J usage is TRBJ1-4; the D gene is possibly TRBD1 (6 bases). This CDR3 has 14 amino acids. Germline V gene lookup returns CDR1 SGHRS and CDR2 YFSETQ. Trimming removed 1 base from V and 6 bases from J, with 10 bases in between. CDR3 DNA: TGCGCCAGCAGCTTGCGGGGGGCCGATGAAAAACTGTTTTTT. This gives the protein CASSLRGADEKLFF.

The chain has TRBV6-1 and TRBJ2-2, with D uncertain. V lost 0 bases, J lost 6 bases, and 5 bases lay in between. The germline CDR1 and CDR2 sequences are MNHNS and SASEGT. The CDR3 sequence is 13 residues long. CDR3 in amino acids: CASSEASSGELFF. The CDR3 DNA follows: TGTGCCAGCAGTGAAGCCTCTTCCGGGGAGCTGTTTTTT.

The chain is built from TRBV7-9 and TRBJ1-5, with D possibly TRBD1 on 6 matching bases. Germline-derived CDR1 and CDR2 are SEHNR and FQNEAQ (reference sequence). Trimming pared 4 bases from V and 2 bases from J, leaving 15 bases between. The CDR3 loop spans 16 amino acids. The chain's CDR3 is CASSSSVRGGNQPQHF. The CDR3 DNA is TGTGCCAGCAGCTCATCCGTCAGGGGTGGCAATCAGCCCCAGCATTTT.

This clone was detected only a few times. The rearrangement links TRBV2 to TRBJ2-7; D ambiguous. Per the germline V gene, CDR1 is SNHLY and CDR2 is FYNNEI. The CDR3 consists of 10 residues. Trimming left V 8 bases short and J 5 bases short, with 7 bases between. The CDR3 coding sequence is TGTGCCAGCGAGGCAGACGAGCAGTACGTC. It translates to CASEADEQYV.

This clone was recorded only once. CDR3 DNA sequence: TGTGCCACCAGCAGAGTGAAGGGAGTGGGTACAGATACGCAGTATTTT. This gives the protein CATSRVKGVGTDTQYF. The V gene is TRBV15, the J gene TRBJ2-3; the D gene is possibly TRBD2 (5 bases). Looked up from germline, CDR1 is LNHNV and CDR2 is YYDKDF (reference sequence). This CDR3 has 16 amino acids. V was trimmed by 1 base and J by 3 bases, leaving 14 bases between them.

The V and J genes are TRBV19 and TRBJ1-5; TRBD1 might be the D (5 bases). V was pared by 1 base and J by 7 bases, with 14 bases between. CDR3 length: 15 amino acids. In germline, CDR1 is LNHDA, CDR2 SQIVND (reference sequence). CDR3 protein: CASSIAGTGSQPQHF. The CDR3 nucleotides are TGTGCCAGTAGTATAGCCGGTACAGGTTCCCAGCCCCAGCATTTT.

The chain is built from TRBV7-9 and TRBJ2-1; unclear D gene. Germline CDR1 reads SEHNR; CDR2 reads FQNEAQ (reference sequence). There are 16 residues in the CDR3. Trimming left V 5 bases short and J 6 bases short, with 20 bases between. The CDR3 region is CASSPYAPLRGNEQFF. CDR3 nucleotide sequence: TGTGCCAGCAGCCCCTACGCCCCGCTCCGTGGCAATGAGCAGTTCTTC.

The V and J genes are TRBV28 and TRBJ1-1; D is ambiguous. CDR1 is MDHEN, CDR2 SYDVKM, per germline. The V and J ends lost 3 bases and 1 base respectively, with 9 bases between them. The length of the CDR3 is 14 residues. The CDR3 protein is CASSFSTSNTEAFF. In DNA, the CDR3 is TGTGCCAGCAGTTTTTCTACCTCGAACACTGAAGCTTTCTTT.

This chain joins TRBV28 and TRBJ1-6; no reliable D call. From germline, CDR1 is MDHEN and CDR2 SYDVKM. V was cut by 3 bases and J by 5 bases, with 8 bases left in between. The CDR3 is 14 residues long. The CDR3 bases are TGTGCCAGCAGTTTTGGCCTAGATAATTCACCCCTCCACTTT. Its translation is CASSFGLDNSPLHF.

This chain links TRBV11-2 with TRBJ2-1; weak D call: TRBD1 (5 bases). Germline CDR1 reads SGHAT; CDR2 reads FQNNGV. The CDR3 totals 13 residues. Trimming took 5 bases from V and 8 from J, leaving 13 bases between them. The CDR3 is CASSLGLRDEQFF. CDR3 nucleotide sequence: TGTGCCAGCAGCCTGGGGCTTCGAGATGAGCAGTTCTTC.

The sample holds a few counts of this clone. V is TRBV5-1 and J is TRBJ1-5; 8 bases match TRBD1. V lost 3 bases to trimming and J lost 7 bases; unmatched junction nucleotides: 9. The V gene's germline CDR1 is SGHRS and CDR2 YFSETQ. The length of the CDR3 is 15 residues. The CDR3 nucleotides are TGCGCCAGCAGCTCCGGACAGGGCGGGGGCCAGCCCCAGCATTTT. Amino acid sequence: CASSSGQGGGQPQHF.

The rearrangement joins TRBV20-1 to TRBJ1-1; the D is unclear. Germline-derived CDR1 and CDR2 are DFQATT and SNEGSKA (reference sequence). CDR3 length: 11 amino acids. The DNA for the CDR3 is TGCAGGATGGAGGGGAACACTGAAGCTTTCTTT. It is translated as CRMEGNTEAFF.

This rearrangement joins TRBV30 to TRBJ1-4; TRBD1 matches 8 bases. CDR1 GTSNPN and CDR2 SVGIG come from the germline V gene (reference sequence). Trimming took 4 bases from V and 5 from J; bases not matched to a gene: 3. The CDR3 has 13 residues. The CDR3 loop is CAWTTGVNEKLFF. In DNA, the CDR3 is TGTGCCTGGACGACAGGGGTAAATGAAAAACTGTTTTTT.

This chain links TRBV29-1 with TRBJ1-1; 11 nucleotides match TRBD1. The CDR3 extends over 12 amino acids. In germline, CDR1 is SQVTM, CDR2 ANQGSEA. Trimming cost V 6 bases and J 8 bases; bases outside gene matches: 5. The CDR3 protein is CSVGQGGTEAFF. The DNA of the CDR3 is TGCAGCGTGGGACAGGGGGGTACAGAAGCTTTCTTT.

This chain connects TRBV7-9 to TRBJ1-6, with TRBD1 matching 10 bases. Germline assignment: CDR1 SEHNR and CDR2 FQNEAQ (reference sequence). The CDR3 spans 12 residues. CDR3 DNA: TGTGCAGGACAGGGGGATGGTTCACCCCTCCACTTT. The encoded protein is CAGQGDGSPLHF.

The chain employs TRBV6-4 and TRBJ1-6; the match to TRBD1 covers 8 bases. The germline CDR1 and CDR2 sequences are MRHNA and SNTAGT. The CDR3 has 14 amino acids. V was pared by 2 bases and J by 6 bases, with 0 bases of the junction left unmatched. As DNA, the CDR3 is TGTGCCAGCAGTGACGGACAGGGTAATTCACCCCTCCACTTT. Translation gives CASSDGQGNSPLHF.

This sequence joins TRBV5-1 and TRBJ2-1; D remains ambiguous. The CDR3 covers 16 residues. Between the trimmed V and J ends, which lost 5 bases and 1 base, there was a span of 16 bases. The germline V gene has CDR1 SGHRS and CDR2 YFSETQ. CDR3 sequence reads: CASSEDPAGSYNEQFF. CDR3 DNA: TGCGCCAGCAGTGAAGACCCGGCCGGGTCCTACAATGAGCAGTTCTTC.

J is TRBJ1-2 and V is TRBV28; maybe TRBD1 (6 bases). The V end was cut by 5 bases, the J end by 7 bases, with 17 bases between. The CDR3 spans 14 residues. Germline assignment: CDR1 MDHEN and CDR2 SYDVKM. CDR3 DNA: TGTGCCAGCAGTGCCCCTCCGGGACACCCTGGCTACACCTTC. Its translation: CASSAPPGHPGYTF.

This clone is a singleton in its sample. The chain carries TRBV7-3 and TRBJ2-3; TRBD1 matches 8 bases. The CDR3 extends over 16 amino acids. The V gene's germline CDR1 is SGHTA and CDR2 FQGTGA. Losses at the gene ends were 2 bases for V and 4 bases for J; bases not matched to a gene: 8. The CDR3 DNA sequence: TGTGCCAGCAGCTTATCGGGGGCAGGGGGCGCAGATACGCAGTATTTT. Amino acids: CASSLSGAGGADTQYF.

The V call is TRBV4-1, the J call TRBJ1-1; 7 bases line up with TRBD1. Germline trimming cut 4 bases from V and 1 base from J; bases unmatched to any gene: 6. Germline V gene lookup returns CDR1 MGHRA and CDR2 YSYEKL. The CDR3 has 15 residues. CDR3 in DNA: TGCGCCAGCAGCCGGCCTGACAGGGCGAACACTGAAGCTTTCTTT. Its protein product is CASSRPDRANTEAFF.

This chain joins TRBV3-1 (or the pseudogene TRBV3-2) and TRBJ2-1; no definite D call. CDR3 length: 14 amino acids. Germline V CDR1 and CDR2: LGHDT, YNNKEL (reference sequence). The germline V and J ends were trimmed by 0 bases and 9 bases, with 12 bases remaining between them. CDR3 loop: CASSQDARTGEQFF. Here the CDR3 DNA reads TGTGCCAGCAGCCAAGATGCCCGAACTGGTGAGCAGTTCTTC.

The rearrangement links TRBV3-1 (or the pseudogene TRBV3-2) to TRBJ1-4; 7 bases agree with TRBD1. Trimming at V came to 2 bases and at J to 9 bases, leaving 3 bases not matched to a gene. The CDR3 spans 13 residues. CDR1 is LGHDT and CDR2 is YNNKEL in the germline V gene (reference sequence). For the CDR3, the DNA is TGTGCCAGCAGCCAAAGGGGGCCTCAAAAACTGTTTTTT. Translation: CASSQRGPQKLFF.

Here the CDR3 DNA reads TGTGCCAGCAGCCCATCAACCGGGTGGGACTATGGCTACACCTTC. This gives the protein CASSPSTGWDYGYTF. This chain connects TRBV3-1 (or the pseudogene TRBV3-2) to TRBJ1-2, with D unclear. The CDR3 loop spans 15 amino acids. The V and J ends lost 4 bases and 3 bases respectively, with 15 bases between them. CDR1 is LGHDT and CDR2 is YNNKEL in the germline V gene (reference sequence).

This clone was seen more than once but under ten times. The V gene is TRBV5-1, the J gene TRBJ1-5; tentative D call: TRBD1 (6 bases). This CDR3 has 17 residues. V shed 0 bases and J shed 4 bases, with 17 bases lying between them. Germline-derived CDR1 and CDR2 are SGHRS and YFSETQ. Written as DNA, the CDR3 is TGCGCCAGCAGCTTGGCTTTGGCAGGGGACATGAATCAGCCCCAGCATTTT. Its translation is CASSLALAGDMNQPQHF.

This clone was seen only once. The V gene is TRBV5-1, the J gene TRBJ2-5; 9 nucleotides agree with TRBD2. The V segment lost 1 base and the J segment 5 bases; nucleotides outside the gene matches: 6. The CDR3 is 15 residues long. Germline V gene data show CDR1 as SGHRS and CDR2 as YFSETQ. The CDR3 DNA sequence: TGCGCCAGCAGCTTGACCGGGACTAGCATGGAGACCCAGTACTTC. Residues: CASSLTGTSMETQYF.

The gene calls are TRBV3-1 (or the pseudogene TRBV3-2) and TRBJ2-5; D call uncertain. CDR1 is LGHDT, CDR2 YNNKEL, per germline (reference sequence). V was trimmed by 3 bases and J by 2 bases, leaving 7 bases between them. The length of the CDR3 is 13 residues. The CDR3 protein is CASSQLRQETQYF. Here the CDR3 DNA reads TGTGCCAGCAGCCAGCTCCGGCAAGAGACCCAGTACTTC.

Here the CDR3 reads CASSDGSHYGYTF. CDR3 DNA sequence: TGTGCCAGCTCAGACGGGAGCCACTATGGCTACACCTTC. The chain carries TRBV18 and TRBJ1-2, with D uncertain. The germline CDR1 and CDR2 sequences are KGHSH and LQKENI. The CDR3 is 13 amino acids. With 5 bases removed from V and 3 bases from J, the gap between germline ends came to 10 bases.

With regard to this clone: Other DNA sequences of this sample code for an identical CDR3. The V and J genes are TRBV18 and TRBJ1-6; 9 bases line up with TRBD1. The CDR3 sequence is 14 residues long. The germline V gene encodes CDR1 KGHSH and CDR2 LQKENI. The V segment lost 6 bases and the J segment 5 bases; nucleotides outside the gene matches: 2. CDR3 protein: CASSRDRDNSPLHF. The CDR3 DNA follows: TGTGCCAGCTCCCGGGACAGGGATAATTCACCCCTCCACTTT. Variable domain in full (rest from reference TRBV18 and TRBJ1-6): NAGVMQNPRHLVRRRGQEARLRCSPMKGHSHVYWYRQLPEEGLKFMVYLQKENIIDESGMPKERFSAEFPKEGPSILRIQQVVRGDSAAYFCASSRDRDNSPLHFGNGTRLTVT.